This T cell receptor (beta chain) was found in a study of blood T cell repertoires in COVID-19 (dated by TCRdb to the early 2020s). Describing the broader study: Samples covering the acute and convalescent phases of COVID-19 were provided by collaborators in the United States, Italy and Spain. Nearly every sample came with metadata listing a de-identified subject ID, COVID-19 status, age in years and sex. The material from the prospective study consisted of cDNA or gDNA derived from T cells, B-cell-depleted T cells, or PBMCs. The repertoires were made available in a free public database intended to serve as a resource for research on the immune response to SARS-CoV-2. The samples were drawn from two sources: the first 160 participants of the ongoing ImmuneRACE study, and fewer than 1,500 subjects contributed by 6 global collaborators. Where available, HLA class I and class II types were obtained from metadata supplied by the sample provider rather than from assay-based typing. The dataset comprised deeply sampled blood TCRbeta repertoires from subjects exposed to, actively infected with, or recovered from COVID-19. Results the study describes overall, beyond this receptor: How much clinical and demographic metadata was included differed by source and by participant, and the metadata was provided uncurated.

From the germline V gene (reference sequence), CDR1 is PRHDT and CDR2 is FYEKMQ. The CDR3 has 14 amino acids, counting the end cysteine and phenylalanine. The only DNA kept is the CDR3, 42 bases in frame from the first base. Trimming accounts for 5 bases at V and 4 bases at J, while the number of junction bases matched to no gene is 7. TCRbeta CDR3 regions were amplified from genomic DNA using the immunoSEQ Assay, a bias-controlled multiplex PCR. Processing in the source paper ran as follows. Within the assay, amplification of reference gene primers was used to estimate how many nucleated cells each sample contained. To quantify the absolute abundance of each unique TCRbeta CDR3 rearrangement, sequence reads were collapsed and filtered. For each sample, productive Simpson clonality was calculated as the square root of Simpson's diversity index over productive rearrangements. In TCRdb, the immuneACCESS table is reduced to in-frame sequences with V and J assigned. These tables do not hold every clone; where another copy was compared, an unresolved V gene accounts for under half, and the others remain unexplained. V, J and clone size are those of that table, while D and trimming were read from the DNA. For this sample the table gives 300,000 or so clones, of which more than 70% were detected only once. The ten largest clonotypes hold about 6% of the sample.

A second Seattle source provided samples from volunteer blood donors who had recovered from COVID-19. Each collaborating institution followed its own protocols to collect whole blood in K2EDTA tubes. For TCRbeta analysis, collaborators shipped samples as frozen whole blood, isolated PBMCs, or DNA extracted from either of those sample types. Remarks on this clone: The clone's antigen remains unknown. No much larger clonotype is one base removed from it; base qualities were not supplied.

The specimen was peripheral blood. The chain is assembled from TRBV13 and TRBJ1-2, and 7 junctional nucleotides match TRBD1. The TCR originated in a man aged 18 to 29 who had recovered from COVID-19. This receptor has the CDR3 CASSPKTGSYGYTF. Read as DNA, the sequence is TGTGCCAGCAGCCCGAAGACAGGGAGCTATGGCTACACCTTC.